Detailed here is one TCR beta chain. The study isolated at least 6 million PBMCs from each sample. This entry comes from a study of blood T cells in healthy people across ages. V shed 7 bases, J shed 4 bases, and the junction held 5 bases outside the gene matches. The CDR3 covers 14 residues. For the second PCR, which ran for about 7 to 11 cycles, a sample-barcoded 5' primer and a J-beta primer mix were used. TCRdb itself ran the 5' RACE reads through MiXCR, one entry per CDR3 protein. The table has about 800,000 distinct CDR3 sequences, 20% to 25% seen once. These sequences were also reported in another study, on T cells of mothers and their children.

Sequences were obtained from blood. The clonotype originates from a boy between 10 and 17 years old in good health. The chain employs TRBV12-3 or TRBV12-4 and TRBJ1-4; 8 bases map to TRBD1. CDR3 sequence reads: CASTSTGDNEKLFF. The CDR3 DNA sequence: TGTGCCAGCACCTCGACAGGGGATAATGAAAAACTGTTTTTT.